Below are 18 T cell receptor beta chains sequenced from a single sample in a study of blood T cell repertoires in COVID-19. The protocol was immunoSEQ multiplex PCR, while the TCRdb copy is restricted to in-frame clones and leaves out a portion. The sample includes 150,000 to 200,000 clones, about four fifths of them seen just once. Sample: PBMCs or T cells enriched from blood (not recorded which). These receptors all stem from a woman in her sixties who had recovered from COVID-19.

J is TRBJ2-1 and V is TRBV15, with TRBD1 identical over 10 bases. Germline V gene lookup returns CDR1 LNHNV and CDR2 YYDKDF (reference sequence). J gave up 7 bases and V 6 bases, and 3 bases lay outside the gene matches. The CDR3 is 13 residues long. The CDR3 region has the DNA TGTGCCACCAGTGACAGGGGGCTTAATGAGCAGTTCTTC. Translating gives CATSDRGLNEQFF.

This clone has a single count. The chain employs TRBV5-1 and TRBJ2-6; a possible D gene is TRBD2 (5 bases). The CDR3 runs 18 residues. Germline-derived CDR1 and CDR2 are SGHRS and YFSETQ. Trimming removed 1 base from V and 0 bases from J, with 14 bases in between. Written as DNA, the CDR3 is TGCGCCAGCAGCTTGCAAACGGGGATCAGCTCTGGGGCCAACGTCCTGACTTTC. This encodes CASSLQTGISSGANVLTF.

The chain recombines TRBV2 with TRBJ2-4; TRBD1 is a possible D gene (7 bases). The CDR3 has 14 residues. V was shortened by 3 bases and J by 6 bases, with 12 bases between the two germline ends. Germline-derived CDR1 and CDR2 are SNHLY and FYNNEI. CDR3 residues: CASSDPGGGNIQYF. The CDR3 bases are TGTGCCAGCAGTGACCCAGGGGGAGGAAACATTCAGTACTTC. The full variable domain, completed using reference TRBV2 and TRBJ2-4, is EPEVTQTPSHQVTQMGQEVILRCVPISNHLYFYWYRQILGQKVEFLVSFYNNEISEKSEIFDDQFSVERPDGSNFTLKIRSTKLEDSAMYFCASSDPGGGNIQYFGAGTRLSVL.

This sequence joins TRBV23-1 and TRBJ2-5, with D unresolved. Being an ORF, TRBV23-1 has a function that is uncertain. This CDR3 contains 13 residues. V shed 2 bases and J shed 5 bases, with 9 bases lying between them. The CDR3 sequence is CASSQRVGETQYF. CDR3 DNA: TGCGCCAGCAGTCAACGGGTTGGGGAGACCCAGTACTTC.

This rearrangement joins TRBV29-1 to TRBJ1-5, with TRBD1 identical over 7 bases. Per germline, CDR1 SQVTM and CDR2 ANQGSEA. The CDR3 extends over 13 amino acids. Unmatched junction bases numbered 7, after V lost 7 bases and J lost 4 bases. Here the CDR3 DNA reads TGCAGCGCCCGGGACAGCCAAAATCAGCCCCAGCATTTT. Protein product: CSARDSQNQPQHF.

The V and J genes are TRBV7-9 and TRBJ2-3; tentative D call: TRBD1 (5 bases). Germline V gene lookup returns CDR1 SEHNR and CDR2 FQNEAQ (reference sequence). Trimming stripped 5 bases from V and 6 bases from J, with 12 bases between. CDR3 length equals 13 residues. The DNA of the CDR3 is TGTGCCAGCAGCCCAGGACACCCCGATACGCAGTATTTT. Protein sequence: CASSPGHPDTQYF.

Here the CDR3 DNA reads TGCGCCAGCAGTTATAGCGCCGGGACAGAGAATGAAAAACTGTTTTTT. Encoded protein: CASSYSAGTENEKLFF. V and J are TRBV4-1 and TRBJ1-4; 7 bases are shared with TRBD1. J was trimmed by 5 bases and V by 6 bases; bases with no gene match: 12. The CDR3 consists of 16 residues. The germline V gene has CDR1 MGHRA and CDR2 YSYEKL.

The V gene is TRBV5-4, the J gene TRBJ2-5, with 7 bases lining up with TRBD1. With 0 bases clipped from V and 5 bases from J, the junction kept 7 bases outside the gene matches. The CDR3 is 15 residues long. The germline V gene encodes CDR1 SGHNT and CDR2 YYREEE (reference sequence). CDR3 protein: CASSLARQGFETQYF. As DNA, the CDR3 is TGTGCCAGCAGCTTGGCCCGACAGGGTTTCGAGACCCAGTACTTC.

The chain joins TRBV11-2 to TRBJ2-3; 8 nucleotides agree with TRBD2. This CDR3 spans 16 amino acids. Germline CDR1 and CDR2: SGHAT and FQNNGV. V gave up 4 bases and J gave up 4 bases; unmatched junction bases: 10. The CDR3 nucleotides read TGTGCCAGCAGCTGGGTCGGGGGGGCGAGTCCAGATACGCAGTATTTT. Its protein product is CASSWVGGASPDTQYF.

V gene TRBV10-3 combines with J gene TRBJ2-2; maybe TRBD1 (5 bases). Trimming removed 2 bases from V and 7 bases from J, with 8 bases in between. Looked up from germline, CDR1 is ENHRY and CDR2 is SYGVKD. CDR3 length equals 13 residues. This chain's CDR3 is CAISEGAIGELFF. CDR3 in DNA: TGTGCCATCAGTGAGGGGGCTATCGGGGAGCTGTTTTTT.

The chain recombines TRBV27 with TRBJ2-5; TRBD1 is a possible D gene (6 bases). Germline CDR1 reads MNHEY; CDR2 reads SMNVEV (reference sequence). Trimming took off 0 bases at V and 5 bases at J, with 7 bases between the two ends. The CDR3 totals 13 residues. As DNA, the CDR3 is TGTGCCAGCAGTTTATCAAGGGGGGAGACCCAGTACTTC. It translates to CASSLSRGETQYF.

The V gene is TRBV10-1, the J gene TRBJ1-1; D gene unclear. V gave up 3 bases and J gave up 2 bases, with 4 bases separating them. Germline loops: CDR1 WNHNN, CDR2 SYGVQD (reference sequence). The length of the CDR3 is 12 residues. The CDR3 sequence is CASSDPNTEAFF. The CDR3 bases are TGCGCCAGCAGTGACCCAAACACTGAAGCTTTCTTT.

This rearrangement joins TRBV19 to TRBJ1-1, with D possibly TRBD1 on 6 matching bases. V lost 3 bases to trimming and J lost 1 base, with 9 bases between them. The CDR3 totals 14 residues. In germline, CDR1 is LNHDA, CDR2 SQIVND (reference sequence). CDR3 amino acids: CASSIRGENTEAFF. The CDR3 DNA sequence: TGTGCCAGTAGTATCAGGGGTGAGAACACTGAAGCTTTCTTT. Based on the CDR3 plus reference TRBV19 and TRBJ1-1, the full variable domain is DGGITQSPKYLFRKEGQNVTLSCEQNLNHDAMYWYRQDPGQGLRLIYYSQIVNDFQKGDIAEGYSVSREKKESFPLTVTSAQKNPTAFYLCASSIRGENTEAFFGQGTRLTVV.

Worth noting for this clone: This same CDR3 is encoded by further DNA sequences in the sample. The chain uses TRBV9 and TRBJ1-3, with D unresolved. The CDR3 covers 15 residues. The V end lost 5 bases, the J end lost 0 bases, and 12 bases lay between the germline ends. Germline V gene lookup returns CDR1 SGDLS and CDR2 YYNGEE. This CDR3 is CASSVDGDSGNTIYF. The CDR3 nucleotides read TGTGCCAGCAGTGTTGACGGGGACTCTGGAAACACCATATATTTT.

The sample holds one count of this clone. The chain recombines TRBV19 with TRBJ2-5, with TRBD2 as a possible D gene (7 bases). The CDR3 is 15 residues long. The germline CDR1 and CDR2 sequences are LNHDA and SQIVND (reference sequence). V was shortened by 9 bases and J by 1 base, with 18 bases between the two germline ends. Written as DNA, the CDR3 is TGTGCCAGCACCCTGGGTGGGGGGGCCCAAGAGACCCAGTACTTC. Protein product: CASTLGGGAQETQYF. Supplemented by reference TRBV19 and TRBJ2-5, the full variable domain reads DGGITQSPKYLFRKEGQNVTLSCEQNLNHDAMYWYRQDPGQGLRLIYYSQIVNDFQKGDIAEGYSVSREKKESFPLTVTSAQKNPTAFYLCASTLGGGAQETQYFGPGTRLLVL.

The rearrangement links TRBV30 to TRBJ1-2; D not certain. In germline, CDR1 is GTSNPN, CDR2 SVGIG (reference sequence). The CDR3 runs 13 residues. Trimming removed 2 bases at V and 8 bases at J, with 15 bases between. As DNA, the CDR3 is TGTGCCTGGAGTCCGCAGGCTACGGGGGGCTACACCTTC. This sequence encodes CAWSPQATGGYTF.

As to this clone: This sample includes further DNA sequences coding for the same CDR3. The V and J genes are TRBV14 and TRBJ1-3; TRBD1 might be the D (6 bases). Germline assignment: CDR1 SGHDN and CDR2 FVKESK. Between the trimmed V and J ends, which lost 3 bases and 2 bases, there was a span of 8 bases. This CDR3 is 14 amino acids long. Written as DNA, the CDR3 is TGTGCCAGCAGCCAGACAGGTGCTGGAAACACCATATATTTT. Its protein product is CASSQTGAGNTIYF. Full variable domain (remainder filled in from reference TRBV14 and TRBJ1-3): EAGVTQFPSHSVIEKGQTVTLRCDPISGHDNLYWYRRVMGKEIKFLLHFVKESKQDESGMPNNRFLAERTGGTYSTLKVQPAELEDSGVYFCASSQTGAGNTIYFGEGSWLTVV.

The chain links TRBV9 to TRBJ1-4; D is undetermined. This CDR3 region has 14 residues. V was clipped by 0 bases and J by 4 bases, with 7 bases between them. Germline values: CDR1 SGDLS, CDR2 YYNGEE. CDR3 sequence: CASSVDGVNEKLFF. The CDR3 nucleotides read TGTGCCAGCAGCGTAGACGGAGTTAATGAAAAACTGTTTTTT.